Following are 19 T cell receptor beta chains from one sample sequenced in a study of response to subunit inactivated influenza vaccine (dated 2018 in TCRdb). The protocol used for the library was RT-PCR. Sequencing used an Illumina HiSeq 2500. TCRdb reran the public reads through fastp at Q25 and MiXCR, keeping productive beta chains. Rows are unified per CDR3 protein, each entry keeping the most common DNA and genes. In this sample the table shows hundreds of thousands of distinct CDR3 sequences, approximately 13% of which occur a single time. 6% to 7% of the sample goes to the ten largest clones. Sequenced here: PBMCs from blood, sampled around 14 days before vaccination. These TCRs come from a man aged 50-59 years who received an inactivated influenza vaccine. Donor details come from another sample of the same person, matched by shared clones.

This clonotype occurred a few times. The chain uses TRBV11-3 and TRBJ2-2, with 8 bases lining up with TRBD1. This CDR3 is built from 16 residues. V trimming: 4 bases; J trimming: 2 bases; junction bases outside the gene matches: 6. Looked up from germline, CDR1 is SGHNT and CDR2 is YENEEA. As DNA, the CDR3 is TGTGCCAGCAGCTCCCGGGACAGGTCCAACACCGGGGAGCTGTTTTTT. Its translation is CASSSRDRSNTGELFF.

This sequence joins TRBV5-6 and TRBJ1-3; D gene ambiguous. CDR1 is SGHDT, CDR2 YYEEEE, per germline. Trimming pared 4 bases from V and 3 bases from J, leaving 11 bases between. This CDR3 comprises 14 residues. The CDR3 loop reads CASSEMGGGNTIYF. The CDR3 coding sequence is TGTGCCAGCAGCGAAATGGGCGGTGGAAACACCATATATTTT.

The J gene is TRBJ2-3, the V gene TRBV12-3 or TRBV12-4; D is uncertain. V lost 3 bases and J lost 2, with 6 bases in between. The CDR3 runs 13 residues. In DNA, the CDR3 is TGTGCCAGCAGTTTCACCAACACAGATACGCAGTATTTT. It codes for CASSFTNTDTQYF.

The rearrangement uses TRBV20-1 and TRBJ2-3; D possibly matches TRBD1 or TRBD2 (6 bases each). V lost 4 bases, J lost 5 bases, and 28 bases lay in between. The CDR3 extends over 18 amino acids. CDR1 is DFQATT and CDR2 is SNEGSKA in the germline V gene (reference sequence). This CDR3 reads CSAIHPFTGRRGGDTQYF. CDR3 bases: TGCAGTGCTATCCATCCATTTACAGGGAGACGGGGAGGAGATACGCAGTATTTT.

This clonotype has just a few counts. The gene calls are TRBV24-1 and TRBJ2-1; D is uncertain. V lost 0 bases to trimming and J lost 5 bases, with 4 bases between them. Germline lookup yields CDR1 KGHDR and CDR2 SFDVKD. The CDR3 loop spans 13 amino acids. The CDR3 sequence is CATSDLLDNEQFF. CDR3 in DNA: TGTGCCACCAGTGATTTGCTGGACAATGAGCAGTTCTTC.

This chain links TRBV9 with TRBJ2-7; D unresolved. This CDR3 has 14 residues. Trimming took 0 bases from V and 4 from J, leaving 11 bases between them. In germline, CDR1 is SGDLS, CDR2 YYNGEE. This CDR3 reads CASSVAGPPYEQYF. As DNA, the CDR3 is TGTGCCAGCAGCGTAGCCGGTCCTCCGTACGAGCAGTACTTC.

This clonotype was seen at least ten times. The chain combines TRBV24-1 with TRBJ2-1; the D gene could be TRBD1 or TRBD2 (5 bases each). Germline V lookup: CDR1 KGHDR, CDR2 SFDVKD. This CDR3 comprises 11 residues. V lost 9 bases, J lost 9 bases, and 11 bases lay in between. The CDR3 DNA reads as TGTGCCACCGGTACAGGAGGTGAGCAGTTCTTC. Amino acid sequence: CATGTGGEQFF.

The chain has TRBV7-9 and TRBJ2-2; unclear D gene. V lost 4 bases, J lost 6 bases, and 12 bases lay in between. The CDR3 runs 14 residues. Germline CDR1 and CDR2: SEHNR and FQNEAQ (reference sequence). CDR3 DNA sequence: TGTGCCAGCAGCTCCCCGATGAGAGCCGGGGAGCTGTTTTTT. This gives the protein CASSSPMRAGELFF.

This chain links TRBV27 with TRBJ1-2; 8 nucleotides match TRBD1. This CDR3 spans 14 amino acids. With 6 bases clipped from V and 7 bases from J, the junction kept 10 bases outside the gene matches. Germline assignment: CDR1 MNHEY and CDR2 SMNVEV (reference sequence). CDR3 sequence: CASSDPGGLGGYTF. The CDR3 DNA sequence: TGTGCCAGCAGCGACCCAGGGGGCTTGGGTGGCTACACCTTC.

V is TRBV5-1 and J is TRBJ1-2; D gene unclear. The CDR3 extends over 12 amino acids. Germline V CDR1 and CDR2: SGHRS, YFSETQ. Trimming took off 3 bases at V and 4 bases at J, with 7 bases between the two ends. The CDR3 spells CASSYDIYGYTF. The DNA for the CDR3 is TGCGCCAGCAGCTACGACATCTATGGCTACACCTTC.

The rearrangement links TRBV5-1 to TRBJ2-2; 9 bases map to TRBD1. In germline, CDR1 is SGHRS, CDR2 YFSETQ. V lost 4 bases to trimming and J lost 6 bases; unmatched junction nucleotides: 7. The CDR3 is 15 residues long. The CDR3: CASSIRTGDAGELFF. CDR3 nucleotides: TGCGCCAGCAGCATACGGACAGGGGACGCCGGGGAGCTGTTTTTT.

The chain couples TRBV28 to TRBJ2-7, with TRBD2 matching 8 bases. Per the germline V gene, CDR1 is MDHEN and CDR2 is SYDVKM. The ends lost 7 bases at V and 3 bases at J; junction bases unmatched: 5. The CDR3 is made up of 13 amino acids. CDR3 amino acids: CASTAGLGYEQYF. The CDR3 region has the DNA TGTGCCAGCACGGCGGGACTAGGCTACGAGCAGTACTTC.

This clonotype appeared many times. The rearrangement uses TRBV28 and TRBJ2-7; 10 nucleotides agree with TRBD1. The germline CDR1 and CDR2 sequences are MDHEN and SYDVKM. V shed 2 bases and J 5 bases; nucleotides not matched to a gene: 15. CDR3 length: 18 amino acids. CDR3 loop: CASSLRFDRGLVKNEQYF. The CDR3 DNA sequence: TGTGCCAGCAGTTTAAGATTCGACAGGGGGCTGGTAAAGAACGAGCAGTACTTC.

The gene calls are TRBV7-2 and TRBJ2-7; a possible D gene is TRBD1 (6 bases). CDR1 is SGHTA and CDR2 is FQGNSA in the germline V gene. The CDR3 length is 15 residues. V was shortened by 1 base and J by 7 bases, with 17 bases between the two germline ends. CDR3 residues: CASSLVGGSSGEQYF. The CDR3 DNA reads TGTGCCAGCAGCTTAGTTGGGGGCTCCTCGGGAGAGCAGTACTTC.

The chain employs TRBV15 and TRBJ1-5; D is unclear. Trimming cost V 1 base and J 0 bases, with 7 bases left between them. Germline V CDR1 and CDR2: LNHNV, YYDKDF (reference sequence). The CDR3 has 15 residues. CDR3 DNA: TGTGCCACCAGCAGAGGGGCGTATAGCAATCAGCCCCAGCATTTT. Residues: CATSRGAYSNQPQHF.

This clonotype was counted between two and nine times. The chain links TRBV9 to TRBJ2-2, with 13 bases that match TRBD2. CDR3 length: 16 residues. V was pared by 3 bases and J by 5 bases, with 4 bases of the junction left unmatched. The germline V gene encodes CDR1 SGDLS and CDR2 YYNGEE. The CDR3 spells CASSDGTSGKTGELFF. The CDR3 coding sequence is TGTGCCAGCAGCGACGGGACTAGCGGGAAGACCGGGGAGCTGTTTTTT. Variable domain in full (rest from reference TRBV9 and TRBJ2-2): DSGVTQTPKHLITATGQRVTLRCSPRSGDLSVYWYQQSLDQGLQFLIQYYNGEERAKGNILERFSAQQFPDLHSELNLSSLELGDSALYFCASSDGTSGKTGELFFGEGSRLTVL.

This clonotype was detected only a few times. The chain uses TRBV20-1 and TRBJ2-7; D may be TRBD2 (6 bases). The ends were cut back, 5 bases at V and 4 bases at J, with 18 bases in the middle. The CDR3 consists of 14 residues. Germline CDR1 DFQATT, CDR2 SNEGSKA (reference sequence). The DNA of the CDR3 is TGCAGTGCTCGGGACTTAACCCAGGAATACGAGCAGTACTTC. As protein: CSARDLTQEYEQYF.

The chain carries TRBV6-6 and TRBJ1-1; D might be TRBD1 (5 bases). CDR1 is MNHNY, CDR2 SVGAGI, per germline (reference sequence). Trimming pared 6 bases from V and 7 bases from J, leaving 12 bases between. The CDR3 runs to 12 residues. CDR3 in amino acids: CASRDPGGEAFF. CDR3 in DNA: TGTGCCAGCAGGGATCCGGGGGGTGAAGCTTTCTTT.

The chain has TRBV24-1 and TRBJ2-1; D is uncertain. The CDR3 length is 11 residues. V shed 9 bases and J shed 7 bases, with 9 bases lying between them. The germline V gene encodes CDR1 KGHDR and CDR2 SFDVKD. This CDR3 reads CATGVGNEQFF. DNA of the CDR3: TGTGCCACCGGGGTGGGGAATGAGCAGTTCTTC.